The 19 T cell receptor beta chains reported below all come from one sample, sequenced in a study of glioma-infiltrating T cells after dendritic cell vaccination. Data came from immunoSEQ multiplex PCR; TCRdb stores just in-frame clones and leaves some out. The sample carries roughly 62,000 clones, around 85% recorded once. Sample time point: after dendritic cell vaccination, including at tumor progression/relapse. Sequencing was performed on blood, taken after dendritic cell vaccination. All receptors come from a human donor with glioblastoma.

This chain connects TRBV7-6 to TRBJ1-6; TRBD1 matches at 9 bases. Germline CDR1 reads SGHVS; CDR2 reads FNYEAQ. This CDR3 spans 16 amino acids. J was trimmed by 8 bases and V by 1 base; bases with no gene match: 6. The CDR3: CASSLEEGQGYSPLHF. DNA for the CDR3: TGTGCCAGCAGCTTAGAAGAGGGACAGGGATATTCACCCCTCCACTTT.

This sequence joins TRBV27 and TRBJ2-1; D is perhaps TRBD2 (5 bases). The germline V gene encodes CDR1 MNHEY and CDR2 SMNVEV (reference sequence). This CDR3 contains 13 residues. V was trimmed by 3 bases and J by 9 bases, leaving 12 bases between them. The CDR3 reads CASSLARVGEQFF. CDR3 nucleotide sequence: TGTGCCAGCAGTTTGGCGAGGGTGGGTGAGCAGTTCTTC.

This clone was counted a few times. This chain connects TRBV10-3 to TRBJ1-1; TRBD1 matches 7 bases. The CDR3 totals 14 residues. After removal of 7 bases from V and 2 bases from J, the junction contained 7 bases not matched to a gene. Per germline, CDR1 ENHRY and CDR2 SYGVKD. The CDR3 loop is CAITKTGYNTEAFF. For the CDR3, the DNA is TGTGCCATCACCAAGACAGGGTATAACACTGAAGCTTTCTTT.

V is TRBV15 and J is TRBJ2-7; the match to TRBD2 covers 12 bases. Unmatched junction bases numbered 11, after V lost 7 bases and J lost 4 bases. CDR1 and CDR2 from the germline V gene are LNHNV and YYDKDF (reference sequence). The CDR3 runs to 16 residues. The CDR3 region is CATTPSGLAGSYEQYF. For the CDR3, the DNA is TGTGCCACCACCCCGAGTGGACTAGCGGGGAGTTACGAGCAGTACTTC.

This chain links TRBV18 with TRBJ2-5, with TRBD1 matching 7 bases. TRBJ2-7 matches the DNA end more closely, so the J call is doubtful. This CDR3 contains 16 residues. Germline V gene lookup returns CDR1 KGHSH and CDR2 LQKENI. As DNA, the CDR3 is TGTGCCAGCTCCACTTCCCCGAGACAGGGTATGCACGAGCAGTACTTC. Translated, it gives CASSTSPRQGMHEQYF.

CDR3 in DNA: TGCGCCAGCAGCCACGCAGCGGGACAGGGTGGCTATGGCTACACCTTC. Translating gives CASSHAAGQGGYGYTF. The chain joins TRBV4-1 to TRBJ1-2, with 9 bases fitting TRBD1. Germline CDR1 MGHRA, CDR2 YSYEKL. This CDR3 has 16 amino acids. With V trimmed by 3 bases and J by 4 bases, 9 bases remained unmatched.

The rearrangement joins TRBV2 to TRBJ1-6, with D possibly being TRBD1 (5 bases). In germline, CDR1 is SNHLY, CDR2 FYNNEI. Between the trimmed V and J ends, which lost 8 bases and 6 bases, there was a span of 14 bases. CDR3 size: 14 residues. DNA for the CDR3: TGTGCCAGCTCGTTAGGGGAGGGTAATTCACCCCTCCACTTT. Residues: CASSLGEGNSPLHF. The entire variable domain, with the rest obtained from reference TRBV2 and TRBJ1-6, is as follows: EPEVTQTPSHQVTQMGQEVILRCVPISNHLYFYWYRQILGQKVEFLVSFYNNEISEKSEIFDDQFSVERPDGSNFTLKIRSTKLEDSAMYFCASSLGEGNSPLHFGNGTRLTVT.

V is TRBV10-3 and J is TRBJ2-4, with 9 positions matching TRBD2. The CDR3 sequence is 15 residues long. Germline V gene lookup returns CDR1 ENHRY and CDR2 SYGVKD. J lost 6 bases, V lost 0 bases, and 3 bases had no gene match. This chain's CDR3 is CAISESSGGVNIQYF. For the CDR3, the DNA is TGTGCCATCAGTGAGTCTAGCGGGGGTGTAAACATTCAGTACTTC.

The table lists this clone with a few counts. The chain joins TRBV28 to TRBJ2-5; the D gene is possibly TRBD1 (5 bases). The J call may be in error: the DNA end matches TRBJ2-7 better. The CDR3 spans 17 residues. From germline, CDR1 is MDHEN and CDR2 SYDVKM. This chain's CDR3 is CASSFPLGIRDSYEQYF. The CDR3 bases are TGTGCCAGCAGTTTCCCCCTAGGGATCAGGGACTCCTACGAGCAGTACTTC.

This clone was seen a single time. The chain recombines TRBV10-3 with TRBJ2-5; the match to TRBD1 covers 8 bases. Unmatched junction bases numbered 9, after V lost 10 bases and J lost 5 bases. Looked up from germline, CDR1 is ENHRY and CDR2 is SYGVKD. The CDR3 totals 13 residues. The CDR3 DNA is TGTGCCAACGGACAGGGTGTCGGGGAGACCCAGTACTTC. Translation gives CANGQGVGETQYF.

This rearrangement joins TRBV10-1 to TRBJ2-2, with D possibly being TRBD2 (6 bases). CDR1 and CDR2 from the germline V gene are WNHNN and SYGVQD (reference sequence). V was shortened by 2 bases and J by 4 bases, with 14 bases between the two germline ends. CDR3 length equals 16 residues. The CDR3 is CASSEVGGSATGELFF. The CDR3, as DNA: TGCGCCAGCAGTGAGGTCGGGGGATCGGCCACCGGGGAGCTGTTTTTT.

This clone was counted once. The chain carries TRBV2 and TRBJ1-1; 11 bases are a match to TRBD1. The J segment lost 6 bases and the V segment lost 6 bases, leaving 6 bases of the junction unmatched. The CDR3 extends over 14 amino acids. The germline CDR1 and CDR2 sequences are SNHLY and FYNNEI. CDR3 in DNA: TGTGCCAGCAGCCGGGACAGGGGGAGGGCTGAAGCTTTCTTT. As protein: CASSRDRGRAEAFF.

This chain uses TRBV20-1 with TRBJ1-1; D perhaps matches TRBD1 (6 bases). The CDR3 is 10 amino acids. CDR1 and CDR2 from the germline V gene are DFQATT and SNEGSKA (reference sequence). V lost 6 bases to trimming and J lost 11 bases, with 13 bases between them. The CDR3 sequence is CSAGGLAAFF. The CDR3 region has the DNA TGCAGTGCCGGGGGGCTGGCGGCTTTCTTT.

In this sample, this clone turned up once. This chain links TRBV6-1 with TRBJ2-7, with a possible D match to TRBD2 (6 bases). Germline V gene data show CDR1 as MNHNS and CDR2 as SASEGT. The CDR3 consists of 13 residues. V was shortened by 10 bases and J by 2 bases, with 15 bases between the two germline ends. This CDR3 reads CAITEGYTYEQYF. For the CDR3, the DNA is TGTGCCATTACGGAGGGATACACCTACGAGCAGTACTTC.

This chain uses TRBV7-3 with TRBJ2-1; 15 bases fit TRBD2. From germline, CDR1 is SGHTA and CDR2 FQGTGA. V lost 6 bases, J lost 11 bases, and 5 bases stayed unmatched. The CDR3 spans 14 residues. The CDR3 bases are TGTGCCAGCAGTCCGGGACTAGCGGGGGGAAAGCAGTTCTTC. It specifies CASSPGLAGGKQFF.

V usage is TRBV5-1 and J usage is TRBJ1-6; 7 positions agree with TRBD1. The CDR3 has 16 amino acids. After removal of 7 bases from V and 10 bases from J, the junction contained 17 bases not matched to a gene. The germline V gene has CDR1 SGHRS and CDR2 YFSETQ. Here the CDR3 reads CASRQGSGHATSPLHF. The CDR3 bases are TGCGCCAGCCGACAGGGCTCCGGCCATGCAACATCACCCCTCCACTTT.

This chain uses TRBV18 with TRBJ1-1; tentatively, D is TRBD1 (6 bases). The germline V and J ends were trimmed by 3 bases and 10 bases, with 18 bases remaining between them. Germline values: CDR1 KGHSH, CDR2 LQKENI. The CDR3 totals 14 residues. In DNA, the CDR3 is TGTGCCAGCTCACCTAACGCTGGAACAGGGACAGCTTTCTTT. Its translation: CASSPNAGTGTAFF.

This clone appeared once. The chain uses TRBV4-2 and TRBJ2-7; 8 nucleotides match TRBD1. The junction had 12 bases not matched to a gene; V was cut back by 8 bases and J by 3 bases. Germline V gene data show CDR1 as LGHNA and CDR2 as YNFKEQ. This CDR3 is 15 amino acids long. CDR3 in amino acids: CASYSNNRGNYEQYF. CDR3 DNA sequence: TGTGCCAGCTACTCGAATAACAGGGGGAACTACGAGCAGTACTTC.

This clone was detected only once. The chain is built from TRBV19 and TRBJ2-1; no reliable D call. V was shortened by 6 bases and J by 4 bases, with 16 bases between the two germline ends. There are 15 residues in the CDR3. Germline V lookup: CDR1 LNHDA, CDR2 SQIVND (reference sequence). The CDR3 coding sequence is TGTGCCAGTAGCATATACCACCCACAATACAATGAGCAGTTCTTC. This gives the protein CASSIYHPQYNEQFF.